One sample yielded the 19 T cell receptor beta chains listed below, sequenced in a study of shared T cell receptors in the human thymus. Sequenced by immunoSEQ multiplex PCR; TCRdb stores in-frame clones only, minus some. The sample lists more than 550,000 clones, approximately 85% seen once, with 0.0095% to 0.013% in the top ten. The same data also contributed to another study, on human thymus T cells.

Specimen: thymocytes. All receptors come from a girl under three years old with a congenital heart defect.

The rearrangement links TRBV5-6 to TRBJ1-3, with unresolved D. V dropped 0 bases and J dropped 4 bases, with 11 bases sitting between them. CDR1 and CDR2 (germline): SGHDT, YYEEEE. The CDR3 runs 15 residues. In nucleotides, the CDR3 is TGTGCCAGCAGCTTGGAGTCAACCCAGGGAAACACCATATATTTT. Residues: CASSLESTQGNTIYF.

This sequence joins TRBV19 and TRBJ2-2; the D is unclear. Germline CDR1 is LNHDA and CDR2 is SQIVND (reference sequence). Trimming cost V 7 bases and J 0 bases, with 9 bases left between them. The CDR3 sequence is 14 residues long. CDR3 residues: CASTFRANTGELFF. The CDR3 DNA reads as TGTGCCAGTACCTTTCGAGCGAACACCGGGGAGCTGTTTTTT.

The chain links TRBV28 to TRBJ1-1, with D maybe TRBD1 (6 bases). This CDR3 has 18 residues. The ends were cut back, 6 bases at V and 4 bases at J, with 27 bases in the middle. Germline CDR1 and CDR2: MDHEN and SYDVKM. The CDR3 DNA reads as TGTGCCAGCAGCCCCTGGGCAGGGGAGAAAATTAAGGCCACTGAAGCTTTCTTT. This codes for CASSPWAGEKIKATEAFF.

This clone was picked up a small number of times. The chain joins TRBV5-6 to TRBJ1-4; D remains ambiguous. The CDR3 has 16 amino acids. Trimming removed 5 bases from V and 7 bases from J, with 21 bases in between. CDR1 is SGHDT and CDR2 is YYEEEE in the germline V gene. The CDR3 reads CASSIAGREGGEKLFF. The CDR3 DNA reads TGTGCCAGCAGTATTGCCGGTCGGGAGGGTGGTGAAAAACTGTTTTTT.

The count of this clone is one. The chain has TRBV14 and TRBJ1-1; D is perhaps TRBD1 (6 bases). There are 17 residues in the CDR3. V was pared by 4 bases and J by 1 base, with 19 bases between. CDR1 SGHDN and CDR2 FVKESK come from the germline V gene. The CDR3 nucleotides are TGTGCCAGCAGCCTGAAGCTTCCGGGACACCCGAACACTGAAGCTTTCTTT. Translation gives CASSLKLPGHPNTEAFF.

This chain uses TRBV19 with TRBJ2-1; possibly TRBD2 for D (6 bases). The V end was cut by 3 bases, the J end by 3 bases, with 9 bases between. Germline-derived CDR1 and CDR2 are LNHDA and SQIVND (reference sequence). The CDR3 is 14 residues long. The CDR3 region is CASSIGGIYNEQFF. DNA for the CDR3: TGTGCCAGTAGTATTGGGGGGATCTACAATGAGCAGTTCTTC.

The chain is built from TRBV4-1 and TRBJ1-1; 8 positions match TRBD1. The V and J ends lost 1 base and 5 bases, in that order; junction bases with no gene match: 0. Germline V gene lookup returns CDR1 MGHRA and CDR2 YSYEKL. There are 13 residues in the CDR3. The CDR3 nucleotides read TGCGCCAGCAGCCAAGGACAGGGGACTGAAGCTTTCTTT. This codes for CASSQGQGTEAFF.

This clone was counted between two and nine times. In nucleotides, the CDR3 is TGCGCCAGCAGCTTCAGACAGAACACTGAAGCTTTCTTT. It encodes CASSFRQNTEAFF. The chain carries TRBV5-1 and TRBJ1-1; D is unresolved. CDR3 length: 13 residues. V was shortened by 2 bases and J by 1 base, with 6 bases between the two germline ends. Germline values: CDR1 SGHRS, CDR2 YFSETQ.

With respect to this clone: A read error may produce the germline difference seen at one junction end. This CDR3 is also generated by other DNA sequences in the sample. The chain employs TRBV4-1 and TRBJ1-5; weak D call: TRBD1 (6 bases). Germline V gene data show CDR1 as MGHRA and CDR2 as YSYEKL. The CDR3 sequence is 14 residues long. CDR3 region: CASSPDRSNQPQHF. Written as DNA, the CDR3 is TGCGCCAGTAGCCCAGACAGGAGCAATCAGCCCCAGCATTTT.

This chain uses TRBV6-4 with TRBJ2-1; 10 positions agree with TRBD2. J was trimmed by 7 bases and V by 6 bases; bases with no gene match: 9. The CDR3 length is 15 residues. Germline V gene lookup returns CDR1 MRHNA and CDR2 SNTAGT. CDR3 nucleotide sequence: TGTGCCAGCAGGGTAAGCGGGGGGGCCGATAATGAGCAGTTCTTC. It translates to CASRVSGGADNEQFF.

The chain links TRBV5-6 to TRBJ1-6; 8 nucleotides line up with TRBD1. With 0 bases clipped from V and 8 bases from J, the junction kept 10 bases outside the gene matches. This CDR3 region has 17 residues. CDR1 is SGHDT and CDR2 is YYEEEE in the germline V gene. CDR3 in amino acids: CASSLAAGQAPDSPLHF. CDR3 DNA: TGTGCCAGCAGCTTGGCCGCGGGACAGGCCCCAGATTCACCCCTCCACTTT. The full variable domain, with the rest looked up from reference TRBV5-6 and TRBJ1-6, is DAGVTQSPTHLIKTRGQQVTLRCSPKSGHDTVSWYQQALGQGPQFIFQYYEEEERQRGNFPDRFSGHQFPNYSSELNVNALLLGDSALYLCASSLAAGQAPDSPLHFGNGTRLTVT.

The chain is built from TRBV5-4 and TRBJ1-2; maybe TRBD1 (5 bases). V lost 0 bases to trimming and J lost 8 bases, with 17 bases between them. The CDR3 extends over 15 amino acids. The germline V gene encodes CDR1 SGHNT and CDR2 YYREEE (reference sequence). The CDR3 DNA reads TGTGCCAGCAGCTTGGTTGGGCCGGGGGAGAAGGGCTACACCTTC. Translation: CASSLVGPGEKGYTF.

The chain links TRBV2 to TRBJ2-2, with D possibly matching TRBD2 (6 bases). The V gene's germline CDR1 is SNHLY and CDR2 FYNNEI. This CDR3 spans 16 amino acids. V was trimmed by 5 bases and J by 4 bases, leaving 17 bases between them. This CDR3 reads CASSWTRGDGTGELFF. The CDR3 DNA reads TGTGCCAGCAGTTGGACGCGCGGGGACGGCACCGGGGAGCTGTTTTTT.

The chain employs TRBV29-1 and TRBJ1-1; perhaps TRBD1 as D (6 bases). The germline V and J ends were trimmed by 2 bases and 4 bases, with 26 bases remaining between them. Germline CDR1 and CDR2: SQVTM and ANQGSEA. CDR3 size: 18 residues. The CDR3 bases are TGCAGCGTTGAAAGGGCGTGGGGGGGGCCTGAGGCGAGCACTGAAGCTTTCTTT. Translated, it gives CSVERAWGGPEASTEAFF.

This clone showed up just once. The J gene is TRBJ1-6, the V gene TRBV19; 7 bases map to TRBD1. In germline, CDR1 is LNHDA, CDR2 SQIVND (reference sequence). The V gene end was trimmed by 0 bases and the J gene end by 10 bases; junction bases not matched to a gene: 9. The CDR3 is 16 residues long. The CDR3 here is CASSIDLWQGESPLHF. In nucleotides, the CDR3 is TGTGCCAGTAGTATAGATCTATGGCAGGGGGAGTCACCCCTCCACTTT.

The chain links TRBV28 to TRBJ2-1; D is uncertain. Germline values: CDR1 MDHEN, CDR2 SYDVKM. CDR3 length: 10 residues. V was cut by 6 bases and J by 13 bases, with 10 bases left in between. The CDR3 DNA follows: TGTGCCAGCAGCTACCGAATACAGTTCTTC. This gives the protein CASSYRIQFF.

The rearrangement uses TRBV5-1 and TRBJ1-6; 7 nucleotides match TRBD1. With 4 bases clipped from V and 6 bases from J, the junction kept 10 bases outside the gene matches. CDR3 length equals 16 residues. The germline CDR1 and CDR2 sequences are SGHRS and YFSETQ. The CDR3 nucleotides are TGCGCCAGCAGCACCCAGACAGGGAATAGTAATTCACCCCTCCACTTT. It specifies CASSTQTGNSNSPLHF.

This clone was seen just once. V gene TRBV7-6 combines with J gene TRBJ2-3, with 8 bases lining up with TRBD1. The V segment lost 3 bases and the J segment 2 bases; nucleotides outside the gene matches: 7. Germline V gene sequence: CDR1 SGHVS, CDR2 FNYEAQ. The CDR3 sequence is 16 residues long. DNA of the CDR3: TGTGCCAGCAGCTTCCGGGACAGGTTGGTCACAGATACGCAGTATTTT. It specifies CASSFRDRLVTDTQYF.

The rearrangement links TRBV11-3 to TRBJ1-1; TRBD1 agrees at 8 bases. Trimming removed 5 bases from V and 4 bases from J; junction bases left unmatched: 12. Looked up from germline, CDR1 is SGHNT and CDR2 is YENEEA. CDR3 length: 16 residues. CDR3 sequence: CASSPTRGRGLTEAFF. CDR3 DNA: TGTGCCAGCAGCCCTACCCGGGGCAGGGGGCTCACTGAAGCTTTCTTT.